The TCR beta chain under discussion was sequenced for a study of Graves' ophthalmopathy and Graves' hyperthyroidism. Findings and limits, study-wide: From stable hyperthyroidism, ophthalmopathy was separated by a 13-signature model with 85% to 90% sensitivity and less than 83% specificity.

Unmatched junction bases numbered 9, after V lost 4 bases and J lost 0 bases. CDR1 is SGHTS and CDR2 is YDEGEE in the germline V gene. The CDR3 runs to 16 residues. This clonotype turned up a few times. Its antigen is as yet unknown. The TCR beta CDR3 regions underwent amplification from RNA transcripts. The first round was an RT-PCR with HTBI primers, and the second round was a multiplex PCR. TCRdb used MiXCR to reprocess the multiplex PCR reads, holding one entry per CDR3 protein. The sample holds around 660,000 distinct CDR3 sequences, over 40% seen once. The TCR sequence derives from an adult man with Graves' ophthalmopathy. The source material was peripheral blood. This rearrangement joins TRBV5-8 to TRBJ2-5, with TRBD1 matching 7 bases. The chain's CDR3 is CASSLLTGTYQETQYF. The CDR3, as DNA: TGTGCCAGCAGCCTCCTGACAGGGACGTACCAAGAGACCCAGTACTTC.